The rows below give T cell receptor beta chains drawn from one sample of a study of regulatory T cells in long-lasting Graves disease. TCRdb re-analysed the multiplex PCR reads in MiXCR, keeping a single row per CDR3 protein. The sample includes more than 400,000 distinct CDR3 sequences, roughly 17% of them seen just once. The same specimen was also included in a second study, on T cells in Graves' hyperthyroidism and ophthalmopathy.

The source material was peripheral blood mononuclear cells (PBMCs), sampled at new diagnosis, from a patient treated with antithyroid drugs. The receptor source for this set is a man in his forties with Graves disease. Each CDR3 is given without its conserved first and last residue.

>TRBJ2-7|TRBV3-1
ASSQGGLAGRLGEQY
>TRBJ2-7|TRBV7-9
ASSLRADEQY
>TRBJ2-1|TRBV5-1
ASSLMASGTNEQF
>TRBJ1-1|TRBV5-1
ASSLLRDITGGTEAF
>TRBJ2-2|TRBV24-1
ATSDGPTGELF
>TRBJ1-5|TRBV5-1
ASSLSGISNQPQH
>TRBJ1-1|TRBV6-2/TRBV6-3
ASLPWMGIAF
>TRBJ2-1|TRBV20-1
SASASGTSGSGNEQF
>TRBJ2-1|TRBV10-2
ASKGDYGGNTNEQF
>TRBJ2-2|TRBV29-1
SYLPGRNTGELF
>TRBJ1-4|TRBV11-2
ASSPTRDEKLF
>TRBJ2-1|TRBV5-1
ASSYGTGRYNEQF
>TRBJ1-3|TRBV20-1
SATGTGTGNTIY
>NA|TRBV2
ASSGRAGGPSEQF
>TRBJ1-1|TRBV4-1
ASSRQGDAEAF
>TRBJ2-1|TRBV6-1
ASSARLAGGGNEQF
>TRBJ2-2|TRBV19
ASSIDPWQGKSGELF
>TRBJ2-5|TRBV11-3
ASSLVAGAETQY
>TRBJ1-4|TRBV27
ASSPRTNVEKLF
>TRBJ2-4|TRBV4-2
ASSAREFESTQY
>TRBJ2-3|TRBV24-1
ATSDDTGLAGVGDTQY
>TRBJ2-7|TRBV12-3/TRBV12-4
ASSFGLEQY
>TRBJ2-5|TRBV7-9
ASSSGQGAGTQY
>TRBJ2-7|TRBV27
ASSAGTGPSPPYEQY
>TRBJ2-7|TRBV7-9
ASSPSDGATYEQY
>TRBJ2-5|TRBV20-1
SAKEWGLQTQY
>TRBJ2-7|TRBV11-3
ASSPRSPTGGYEQY
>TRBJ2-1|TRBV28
ASRRLAGGPVNYNEQF
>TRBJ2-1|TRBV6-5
ASSYSVAGGWSSYNEQF
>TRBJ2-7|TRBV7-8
ASTISESSYEQY
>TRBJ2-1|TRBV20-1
SARPSGSYNEQF
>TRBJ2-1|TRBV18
ASSPGVGDPEQF
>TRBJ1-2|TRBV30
AWGQGYGYT